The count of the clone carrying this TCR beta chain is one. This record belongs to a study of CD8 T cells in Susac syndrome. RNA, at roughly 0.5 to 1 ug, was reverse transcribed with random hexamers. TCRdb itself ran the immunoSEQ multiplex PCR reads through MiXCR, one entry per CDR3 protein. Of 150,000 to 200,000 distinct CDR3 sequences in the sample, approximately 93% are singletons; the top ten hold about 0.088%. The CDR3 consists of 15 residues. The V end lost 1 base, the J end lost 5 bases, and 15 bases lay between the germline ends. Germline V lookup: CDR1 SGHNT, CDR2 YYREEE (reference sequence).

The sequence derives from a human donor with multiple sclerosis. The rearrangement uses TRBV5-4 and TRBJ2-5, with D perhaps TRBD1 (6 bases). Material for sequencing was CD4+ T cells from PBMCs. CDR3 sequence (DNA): TGTGCCAGCAGCTTGTATGGGACAACCGGGGAGACCCAGTACTTC. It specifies CASSLYGTTGETQYF. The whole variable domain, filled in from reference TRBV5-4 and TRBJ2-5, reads ETGVTQSPTHLIKTRGQQVTLRCSSQSGHNTVSWYQQALGQGPQFIFQYYREEENGRGNFPPRFSGLQFPNYSSELNVNALELDDSALYLCASSLYGTTGETQYFGPGTRLLVL.